What follows are 12 T cell receptor beta chains derived from one specimen sequenced in a study of blood T cell repertoires in COVID-19. Method: immunoSEQ multiplex PCR; TCRdb's copy keeps in-frame clones and lacks some. The sample lists roughly 140,000 clones; about 79% were seen once. Sequences were obtained from peripheral blood. All receptors derive from a woman in her fifties or sixties in a cohort sampled during active or convalescent COVID-19.

The genes are TRBV6-4 and TRBJ1-1, with 8 positions matching TRBD1. Germline V gene lookup returns CDR1 MRHNA and CDR2 SNTAGT. The ends lost 6 bases at V and 3 bases at J; junction bases unmatched: 6. There are 14 residues in the CDR3. CDR3 in amino acids: CASRARQGYTEAFF. CDR3 nucleotide sequence: TGTGCCAGCAGAGCGAGACAGGGGTACACTGAAGCTTTCTTT.

The chain uses TRBV30 and TRBJ1-1, with unresolved D. Germline-derived CDR1 and CDR2 are GTSNPN and SVGIG (reference sequence). The V end was cut by 2 bases, the J end by 9 bases, with 22 bases between. This CDR3 contains 15 residues. CDR3 coding DNA: TGTGCCTGGAGTCGTAACTCGCATGGTGTCGCCCAAGCTTTCTTT. Residues: CAWSRNSHGVAQAFF.

The chain links TRBV7-9 to TRBJ1-1; D remains ambiguous. V gave up 2 bases and J gave up 1 base, with 5 bases separating them. The CDR3 has 13 residues. CDR1 and CDR2 (germline): SEHNR, FQNEAQ (reference sequence). The CDR3 sequence is CASSLLSNTEAFF. CDR3 DNA: TGTGCCAGCAGCTTACTTTCGAACACTGAAGCTTTCTTT.

This clone has more than one count but fewer than ten. The rearrangement joins TRBV7-2 to TRBJ1-1; a possible D gene is TRBD1 (6 bases). The V and J ends lost 1 base and 4 bases respectively, with 10 bases between them. The germline CDR1 and CDR2 sequences are SGHTA and FQGNSA. This CDR3 is 14 amino acids long. The CDR3 here is CASSLEPGATEAFF. The CDR3 DNA sequence: TGTGCCAGCAGCTTAGAGCCAGGGGCCACTGAAGCTTTCTTT.

The CDR3 DNA is TGTGCCAGCAGTTCCCTGGACAGGGTAGGCGAGCAGTACTTC. The encoded protein is CASSSLDRVGEQYF. The chain recombines TRBV27 with TRBJ2-7; 8 bases map to TRBD1. Germline values: CDR1 MNHEY, CDR2 SMNVEV (reference sequence). This CDR3 is 14 amino acids long. J lost 6 bases, V lost 4 bases, and 8 bases had no gene match.

The rearrangement uses TRBV7-2 and TRBJ2-3; D may be TRBD1 (5 bases). Germline CDR1 SGHTA, CDR2 FQGNSA. The CDR3 is 15 amino acids. Trimming removed 1 base at V and 3 bases at J, with 11 bases between. The CDR3 bases are TGTGCCAGCAGCTTAGAGGGGCGTAGGACAGATACGCAGTATTTT. This translates into CASSLEGRRTDTQYF.

This clone was recorded a few times. V gene TRBV6-5 combines with J gene TRBJ1-1, with 9 nucleotides matching TRBD1. Trimming took 2 bases from V and 2 from J; bases not matched to a gene: 3. The CDR3 extends over 15 amino acids. Germline loops: CDR1 MNHEY, CDR2 SVGAGI. The chain's CDR3 is CASSYGTGINTEAFF. The DNA of the CDR3 is TGTGCCAGCAGTTACGGGACAGGGATCAACACTGAAGCTTTCTTT.

The CDR3 loop reads CASIGVPSLNTEAFF. In nucleotides, the CDR3 is TGTGCCAGCATCGGGGTCCCCTCCCTGAACACTGAAGCTTTCTTT. V gene TRBV6-5 combines with J gene TRBJ1-1; unclear D gene. The length of the CDR3 is 15 residues. Germline V CDR1 and CDR2: MNHEY, SVGAGI. Trimming removed 7 bases from V and 0 bases from J, with 15 bases in between.

The chain employs TRBV3-1 (or the pseudogene TRBV3-2) and TRBJ2-1, with 7 bases identical to TRBD2. From germline, CDR1 is LGHDT and CDR2 YNNKEL (reference sequence). Trimming at V came to 3 bases and at J to 5 bases, leaving 10 bases not matched to a gene. The CDR3 is 16 amino acids. In DNA, the CDR3 is TGTGCCAGCAGCCAGCTCCTAGCGGCAGGTAACAATGAGCAGTTCTTC. It codes for CASSQLLAAGNNEQFF.

The chain carries TRBV7-3 and TRBJ2-5, with D possibly matching TRBD1 (6 bases). Trimming pared 3 bases from V and 5 bases from J, leaving 16 bases between. Germline lookup yields CDR1 SGHTA and CDR2 FQGTGA. The CDR3 has 15 amino acids. CDR3 coding DNA: TGTGCCAGCAGCTTTACGGGGACACTAGGGGAGACCCAGTACTTC. It is translated as CASSFTGTLGETQYF. Full variable domain (missing parts from reference TRBV7-3 and TRBJ2-5): GAGVSQTPSNKVTEKGKYVELRCDPISGHTALYWYRQSLGQGPEFLIYFQGTGAADDSGLPNDRFFAVRPEGSVSTLKIQRTERGDSAVYLCASSFTGTLGETQYFGPGTRLLVL.

J is TRBJ1-1 and V is TRBV5-1; D may be TRBD1 (5 bases). V lost 3 bases, J lost 1 base, and 13 bases lay in between. Per the germline V gene, CDR1 is SGHRS and CDR2 is YFSETQ. The CDR3 covers 15 residues. The CDR3 DNA is TGCGCCAGCAGCTCAGGGATCAGGGCGAACACTGAAGCTTTCTTT. It codes for CASSSGIRANTEAFF.

V usage is TRBV25-1 and J usage is TRBJ1-6, with TRBD1 matching 11 bases. Germline V lookup: CDR1 MGHDK, CDR2 SYGVNS. With 7 bases clipped from V and 7 bases from J, the junction kept 6 bases outside the gene matches. The CDR3 sequence is 15 residues long. The CDR3 sequence: CASTDRGLGNSPLHF. CDR3 DNA sequence: TGTGCCAGCACGGACAGGGGGCTAGGAAATTCACCCCTCCACTTT.